This passage covers 25 T cell receptor beta chains from one sample sequenced in a study of T cell changes during pregnancy in multiple sclerosis. This table comes from immunoSEQ multiplex PCR, and its TCRdb copy is limited to in-frame clones, with some not included. The sample lists approximately 97,000 clones; 91% were seen once. The sample consisted of peripheral blood, taken after pregnancy. These receptors all come from a female donor in good health, enrolled as a control in a pregnancy study.

The chain links TRBV28 to TRBJ2-5; possibly TRBD1 for D (6 bases). Germline values: CDR1 MDHEN, CDR2 SYDVKM. This CDR3 comprises 15 residues. Trimming cost V 4 bases and J 4 bases, with 16 bases left between them. DNA of the CDR3: TGTGCCAGCAGTTGGGACAACGGCTGGGGAGAGACCCAGTACTTC. It is translated as CASSWDNGWGETQYF.

The genes are TRBV28 and TRBJ1-5; 8 bases align to TRBD1. Germline-derived CDR1 and CDR2 are MDHEN and SYDVKM. CDR3 length equals 14 residues. Losses at the gene ends were 7 bases for V and 2 bases for J; bases not matched to a gene: 4. As DNA, the CDR3 is TGTGCCAGCAATATGGGACAGGGCAATCAGCCCCAGCATTTT. This sequence encodes CASNMGQGNQPQHF.

This rearrangement joins TRBV6-1 to TRBJ2-1; D not certain. CDR3 size: 13 residues. V dropped 7 bases and J dropped 4 bases, with 11 bases sitting between them. Germline CDR1 reads MNHNS; CDR2 reads SASEGT. CDR3 nucleotide sequence: TGTGCCAGCATGGGCATTGGGTACAATGAGCAGTTCTTC. Translation gives CASMGIGYNEQFF.

This sequence joins TRBV2 and TRBJ2-3, with D tentatively TRBD2 (5 bases). Germline CDR1 is SNHLY and CDR2 is FYNNEI. This CDR3 is built from 15 residues. Trimming took off 7 bases at V and 2 bases at J, with 16 bases between the two ends. CDR3 sequence: CASIPHGVVTDTQYF. CDR3 DNA: TGTGCCAGCATCCCCCACGGGGTTGTCACAGATACGCAGTATTTT.

V gene TRBV27 combines with J gene TRBJ1-6; 9 bases are shared with TRBD1. J gave up 0 bases and V 2 bases, and 5 bases lay outside the gene matches. Germline V lookup: CDR1 MNHEY, CDR2 SMNVEV (reference sequence). The CDR3 has 18 residues. CDR3 region: CASSLRGQGSSYNSPLHF. Here the CDR3 DNA reads TGTGCCAGCAGTTTAAGGGGACAGGGAAGCTCCTATAATTCACCCCTCCACTTT.

CDR3 nucleotide sequence: TGTGCCAGCAGCTTGGGGACAGGGGGAGCTTTCTTT. It translates to CASSLGTGGAFF. J is TRBJ1-1 and V is TRBV5-6; 10 nucleotides match TRBD1. Germline loops: CDR1 SGHDT, CDR2 YYEEEE. Losses at the gene ends were 0 bases for V and 10 bases for J; bases not matched to a gene: 0. The CDR3 loop spans 12 amino acids.

The chain uses TRBV5-6 and TRBJ1-6, with D unresolved. Per germline, CDR1 SGHDT and CDR2 YYEEEE. CDR3 length: 17 amino acids. Between the trimmed V and J ends, which lost 0 bases and 2 bases, there was a span of 12 bases. The DNA for the CDR3 is TGTGCCAGCAGCTTGGTGCGGGGTGGCACCTATAATTCACCCCTCCACTTT. Encoded protein: CASSLVRGGTYNSPLHF.

This sequence joins TRBV15 and TRBJ1-2, with a tentative D call TRBD1 (5 bases). V was shortened by 2 bases and J by 12 bases, with 10 bases between the two germline ends. Germline lookup yields CDR1 LNHNV and CDR2 YYDKDF (reference sequence). The CDR3 extends over 11 amino acids. CDR3 region: CATSRQGPHTF. The CDR3 DNA is TGTGCCACCAGCAGACAGGGCCCCCACACCTTC.

This clone was counted once. This chain uses TRBV6-1 with TRBJ1-1; D remains ambiguous. Germline V lookup: CDR1 MNHNS, CDR2 SASEGT. Trimming took off 3 bases at V and 4 bases at J, with 9 bases between the two ends. CDR3 size: 13 residues. The DNA of the CDR3 is TGTGCCAGCAGTGAGAGGTCACTCACTGAAGCTTTCTTT. Protein sequence: CASSERSLTEAFF.

This CDR3 is CATSRDPRAPLHF. The CDR3 region has the DNA TGTGCCACCAGCAGAGATCCCCGTGCGCCCCTCCACTTT. The V call is TRBV15, the J call TRBJ1-6, with no clear D. Germline V lookup: CDR1 LNHNV, CDR2 YYDKDF (reference sequence). V lost 0 bases and J lost 13, with 10 bases in between. The CDR3 covers 13 residues.

In DNA, the CDR3 is TGTGCCAGCAGTACCCACGGGGAGCATGGCTACACCTTC. Translated, it gives CASSTHGEHGYTF. J is TRBJ1-2 and V is TRBV6-5; D not resolved. CDR1 MNHEY and CDR2 SVGAGI come from the germline V gene. The CDR3 has 13 residues. Trimming left V 5 bases short and J 6 bases short, with 13 bases between.

The chain recombines TRBV9 with TRBJ2-4; no clear D. V dropped 4 bases and J dropped 5 bases, with 10 bases sitting between them. CDR1 SGDLS and CDR2 YYNGEE come from the germline V gene. The CDR3 consists of 13 residues. CDR3 in amino acids: CASSPGQENIQYF. CDR3 coding DNA: TGTGCCAGCAGCCCCGGCCAGGAAAACATTCAGTACTTC.

This rearrangement joins TRBV10-3 to TRBJ2-5; D is possibly TRBD1 (6 bases). Germline V gives CDR1 ENHRY, CDR2 SYGVKD. V lost 5 bases to trimming and J lost 2 bases, with 9 bases between them. The CDR3 is 13 residues long. The CDR3 spells CAISPGTQETQYF. The CDR3 bases are TGTGCCATCAGTCCCGGGACACAAGAGACCCAGTACTTC.

Only one count was recorded for this clone. The V and J genes are TRBV5-5 and TRBJ2-7; D call uncertain. Germline V gives CDR1 SGHKS, CDR2 YYEKEE (reference sequence). The CDR3 covers 12 residues. V dropped 7 bases and J dropped 1 base, with 9 bases sitting between them. CDR3 sequence reads: CASELWSYEQYF. The CDR3 bases are TGTGCCAGCGAACTTTGGTCCTACGAGCAGTACTTC.

The rearrangement links TRBV4-2 to TRBJ2-3, with D perhaps matching TRBD2 (6 bases). Trimming removed 1 base from V and 3 bases from J, with 11 bases in between. This CDR3 spans 15 amino acids. CDR1 and CDR2 (germline): LGHNA, YNFKEQ. CDR3 DNA sequence: TGTGCCAGCAGCCAAGGGACCGGGGGTACAGATACGCAGTATTTT. This translates into CASSQGTGGTDTQYF.

The gene calls are TRBV5-4 and TRBJ2-2; TRBD1 aligns across 9 bases. Germline CDR1 is SGHNT and CDR2 is YYREEE (reference sequence). The CDR3 is 14 residues long. The junction had 1 base not matched to a gene; V was cut back by 4 bases and J by 3 bases. The DNA of the CDR3 is TGTGCCAGCAGCCGGGACAGGGACACCGGGGAGCTGTTTTTT. Its translation is CASSRDRDTGELFF.

This clone appeared once. The chain uses TRBV30 and TRBJ2-6; D might be TRBD1 (5 bases). The CDR3 loop spans 13 amino acids. V dropped 4 bases and J dropped 3 bases, with 7 bases sitting between them. The germline CDR1 and CDR2 sequences are GTSNPN and SVGIG (reference sequence). The CDR3 DNA reads as TGTGCCTGGACTAGGGGTGGGGCCAACGTCCTGACTTTC. This sequence encodes CAWTRGGANVLTF.

This clone was observed a few times. The gene calls are TRBV5-8 and TRBJ2-5; TRBD1 agrees at 7 bases. The CDR3 contains 11 residues. Trimming at V came to 7 bases and at J to 9 bases, leaving 6 bases not matched to a gene. Germline CDR1 and CDR2: SGHTS and YDEGEE. CDR3 region: CASGPQGAQYF. The CDR3 DNA is TGTGCCAGCGGCCCTCAGGGGGCCCAGTACTTC.

This sequence joins TRBV18 and TRBJ1-2; 9 bases are a match to TRBD1. The length of the CDR3 is 15 residues. From germline, CDR1 is KGHSH and CDR2 LQKENI. The J segment lost 5 bases and the V segment lost 3 bases, leaving 7 bases of the junction unmatched. The CDR3 nucleotides read TGTGCCAGCTCACCGGGGACAGGGCGATGGTATGGCTACACCTTC. This sequence encodes CASSPGTGRWYGYTF.

The chain has TRBV4-2 and TRBJ1-6; 8 bases match TRBD1. The junction had 12 bases not matched to a gene; V was cut back by 4 bases and J by 7 bases. The germline CDR1 and CDR2 sequences are LGHNA and YNFKEQ. This CDR3 has 17 amino acids. This CDR3 is CASSPQRSGTGNSPLHF. CDR3 nucleotides: TGTGCCAGCAGCCCGCAACGATCCGGGACAGGCAATTCACCCCTCCACTTT.

The chain couples TRBV7-2 to TRBJ1-1; 7 nucleotides line up with TRBD1. Germline V gene data show CDR1 as SGHTA and CDR2 as FQGNSA. V lost 1 base to trimming and J lost 5 bases; unmatched junction nucleotides: 7. CDR3 length equals 15 residues. CDR3 nucleotide sequence: TGTGCCAGCAGCTTAGTCGCGCAGGGGGGAACTGAAGCTTTCTTT. Protein: CASSLVAQGGTEAFF.

The V and J genes are TRBV6-6 and TRBJ2-7; 8 bases fit TRBD2. This CDR3 has 13 residues. After removal of 8 bases from V and 4 bases from J, the junction contained 7 bases not matched to a gene. Germline loops: CDR1 MNHNY, CDR2 SVGAGI (reference sequence). For the CDR3, the DNA is TGTGCCAGCTCGGGCGGGGGGCGATACGAGCAGTACTTC. This gives the protein CASSGGGRYEQYF.

The genes are TRBV5-1 and TRBJ2-7, with 7 bases fitting TRBD2. Germline CDR1 is SGHRS and CDR2 is YFSETQ. V was clipped by 3 bases and J by 3 bases; unmatched bases: 6. The CDR3 extends over 14 amino acids. In DNA, the CDR3 is TGCGCCAGCAGCTCCGCGGGGGACGTCTACGAGCAGTACTTC. Its translation is CASSSAGDVYEQYF. Full variable domain (missing parts from reference TRBV5-1 and TRBJ2-7): KAGVTQTPRYLIKTRGQQVTLSCSPISGHRSVSWYQQTPGQGLQFLFEYFSETQRNKGNFPGRFSGRQFSNSRSEMNVSTLELGDSALYLCASSSAGDVYEQYFGPGTRLTVT.

V usage is TRBV5-5 and J usage is TRBJ1-1, with 8 bases lining up with TRBD1. The junction had 7 bases not matched to a gene; V was cut back by 4 bases and J by 5 bases. Germline CDR1 is SGHKS and CDR2 is YYEKEE (reference sequence). The CDR3 extends over 14 amino acids. CDR3 in DNA: TGTGCCAGCAGCCCTGGACAGGGTTGGACTGAAGCTTTCTTT. Its protein product is CASSPGQGWTEAFF.

The count of this clone is one. The chain links TRBV18 to TRBJ2-7; 7 bases map to TRBD2. Germline loops: CDR1 KGHSH, CDR2 LQKENI. This CDR3 comprises 16 residues. Trimming cost V 2 bases and J 5 bases; bases outside gene matches: 12. CDR3 bases: TGTGCCAGCTCACCAGCCGGGGGGAACCTCTTGAACGAGCAGTACTTC. Protein sequence: CASSPAGGNLLNEQYF.